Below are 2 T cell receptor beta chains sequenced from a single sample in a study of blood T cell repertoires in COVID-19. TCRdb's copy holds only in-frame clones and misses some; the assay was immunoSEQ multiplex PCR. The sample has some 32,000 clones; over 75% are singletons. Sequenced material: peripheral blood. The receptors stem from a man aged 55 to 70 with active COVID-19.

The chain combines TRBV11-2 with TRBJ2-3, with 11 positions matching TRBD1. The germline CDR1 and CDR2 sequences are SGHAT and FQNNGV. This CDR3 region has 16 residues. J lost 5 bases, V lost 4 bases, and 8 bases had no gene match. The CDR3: CASSSLGQGAVDTQYF. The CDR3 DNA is TGTGCCAGCAGCTCCCTCGGACAGGGGGCTGTAGATACGCAGTATTTT.

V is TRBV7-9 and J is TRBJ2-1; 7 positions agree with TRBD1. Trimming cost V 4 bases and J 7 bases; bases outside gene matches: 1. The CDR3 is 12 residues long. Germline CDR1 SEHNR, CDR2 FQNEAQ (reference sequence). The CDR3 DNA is TGTGCCAGCAGCTACAGGGGTAATGAGCAGTTCTTC. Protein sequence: CASSYRGNEQFF.